This T cell receptor beta chain appears in the sequencing data of a study of beta chain features in type 1 diabetes. Notes on the study in general: Among patients with Type 1 diabetes, TCRB CDR3s were moderately but significantly shorter in every one of the four CD4+ subsets. Fewer insertions but more deletions were seen at VDJ junctions in type 1 diabetes patients.

Regarding this clone: Its specificity is unknown.

Expressed TCRB transcripts were sequenced because the isolated RNA had all been reverse transcribed beforehand. Deep immunoSEQ sequencing covered naive, central memory and regulatory T cell samples. Sequenced by immunoSEQ multiplex PCR; TCRdb stores in-frame clones only, minus some. Counted here are hundreds of thousands of clones, roughly 13% occurring once; the ten biggest clones make up 0.022%. Per germline, CDR1 MNHNS and CDR2 SASEGT. Trimming removed 6 bases from V and 3 bases from J; junction bases left unmatched: 7. The length of the CDR3 is 14 residues. Staining for CD45RO/CCR7/CD25/CD127/CD95/CD27 allowed sorting of CD4+ naive, central memory, regulatory and stem cell-like memory cells.

Sequenced: naive CD4+ T cells from blood. The V and J genes are TRBV6-1 and TRBJ1-2; TRBD1 aligns across 7 bases. The source of this sequence is a man younger than 35 with type 1 diabetes. The CDR3 loop is CASSLQGSDYGYTF. DNA for the CDR3: TGTGCCAGCAGCCTACAGGGGTCGGACTATGGCTACACCTTC.